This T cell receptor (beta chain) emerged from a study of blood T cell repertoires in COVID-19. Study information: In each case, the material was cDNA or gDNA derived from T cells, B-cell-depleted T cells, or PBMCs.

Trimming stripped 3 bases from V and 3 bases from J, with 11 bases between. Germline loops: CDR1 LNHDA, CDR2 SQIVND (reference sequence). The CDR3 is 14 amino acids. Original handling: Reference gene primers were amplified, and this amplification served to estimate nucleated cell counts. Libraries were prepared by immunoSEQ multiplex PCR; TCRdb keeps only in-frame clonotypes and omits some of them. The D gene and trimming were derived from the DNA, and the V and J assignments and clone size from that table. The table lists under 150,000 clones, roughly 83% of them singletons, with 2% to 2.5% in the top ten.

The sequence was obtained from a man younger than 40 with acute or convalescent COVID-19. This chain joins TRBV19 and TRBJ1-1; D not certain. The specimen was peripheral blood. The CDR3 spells CASSILASDTEAFF. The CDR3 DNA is TGTGCCAGTAGTATCTTAGCGTCGGACACTGAAGCTTTCTTT.